Following are 10 T cell receptor beta chains from one sample sequenced in a study of blood T cell repertoires in COVID-19. Here immunoSEQ multiplex PCR was the method, and the copy in TCRdb shows in-frame clones only, minus some. The sample contains 150,000 or so clones, over 70% of which appear only once. The source material was PBMCs or T cells enriched from blood (not recorded which). The origin of the receptors is a woman aged 45 to 65 in a cohort exposed to, infected with or recovered from COVID-19 (not recorded which).

The V and J genes are TRBV27 and TRBJ1-2, with TRBD1 matching over 8 bases. CDR3 length: 15 amino acids. Per the germline V gene, CDR1 is MNHEY and CDR2 is SMNVEV (reference sequence). Germline trimming cut 3 bases from V and 3 bases from J; bases unmatched to any gene: 6. CDR3 DNA: TGTGCCAGCAGTTTGGGACAGGACCAATACTATGGCTACACCTTC. Amino acids: CASSLGQDQYYGYTF.

The chain employs TRBV28 and TRBJ2-3; 8 positions agree with TRBD2. Germline V gene lookup returns CDR1 MDHEN and CDR2 SYDVKM. The CDR3 has 15 amino acids. The trim removed 1 base at V and 5 bases at J, leaving 5 bases unmatched. CDR3 sequence reads: CASSLFFGRGDTQYF. CDR3 DNA sequence: TGTGCCAGCAGTTTATTTTTCGGGAGGGGAGATACGCAGTATTTT. The entire variable domain, with the rest obtained from reference TRBV28 and TRBJ2-3, is as follows: DVKVTQSSRYLVKRTGEKVFLECVQDMDHENMFWYRQDPGLGLRLIYFSYDVKMKEKGDIPEGYSVSREKKERFSLILESASTNQTSMYLCASSLFFGRGDTQYFGPGTRLTVL.

In this sample, this clone turned up a few times. J is TRBJ1-2 and V is TRBV5-5; the match to TRBD1 covers 7 bases. CDR1 SGHKS and CDR2 YYEKEE come from the germline V gene (reference sequence). There are 16 residues in the CDR3. V lost 4 bases to trimming and J lost 4 bases; unmatched junction nucleotides: 13. The CDR3 sequence is CASSPSTGQNFYGYTF. CDR3 bases: TGTGCCAGCAGCCCAAGCACGGGACAGAACTTCTATGGCTACACCTTC.

The chain recombines TRBV27 with TRBJ1-1; D ambiguous. Trimming shortened V by 3 bases and J by 0 bases, and 11 bases separated the two germline ends. This CDR3 is built from 15 residues. Germline V gives CDR1 MNHEY, CDR2 SMNVEV (reference sequence). CDR3 residues: CASSFRPEMNTEAFF. Here the CDR3 DNA reads TGTGCCAGCAGTTTTCGCCCAGAAATGAACACTGAAGCTTTCTTT.

V usage is TRBV9 and J usage is TRBJ1-2; 10 positions match TRBD1. The CDR3 extends over 17 amino acids. CDR1 SGDLS and CDR2 YYNGEE come from the germline V gene. V was clipped by 4 bases and J by 7 bases; unmatched bases: 16. This CDR3 is CASSTRDRGTGSLGYTF. The DNA of the CDR3 is TGTGCCAGCAGCACGCGGGACAGGGGTACCGGGTCCCTTGGCTACACCTTC.

Only one count was recorded for this clone. This rearrangement joins TRBV29-1 to TRBJ1-4; D might be TRBD1 (5 bases). CDR3 length: 15 residues. The germline CDR1 and CDR2 sequences are SQVTM and ANQGSEA. Trimming cost V 0 bases and J 0 bases, with 8 bases left between them. The CDR3 region has the DNA TGCAGCGTTGAAGACGGGGGAACAACTAATGAAAAACTGTTTTTT. Amino acid sequence: CSVEDGGTTNEKLFF.

The chain is built from TRBV28 and TRBJ1-5; a weak D match, TRBD1 (5 bases). The CDR3 has 14 residues. CDR1 is MDHEN and CDR2 is SYDVKM in the germline V gene. V lost 8 bases to trimming and J lost 6 bases, with 17 bases between them. The CDR3: CASCKGEAGQPQHF. DNA of the CDR3: TGTGCCAGCTGTAAAGGGGAGGCGGGTCAGCCCCAGCATTTT.

The chain has TRBV11-2 and TRBJ2-5; no clear D gene. V lost 5 bases and J 1 base, leaving 17 bases between the germline ends. The germline V gene has CDR1 SGHAT and CDR2 FQNNGV. CDR3 length equals 16 residues. This chain's CDR3 is CASSRTATQTQETQYF. The CDR3 DNA follows: TGTGCCAGCAGCCGTACAGCAACACAAACCCAAGAGACCCAGTACTTC.

The V and J genes are TRBV6-1 and TRBJ1-6; D is possibly TRBD1 (5 bases). V was cut by 0 bases and J by 7 bases, with 10 bases left in between. CDR1 is MNHNS, CDR2 SASEGT, per germline. The CDR3 covers 15 residues. The CDR3 sequence: CASSEARVANSPLHF. The CDR3 DNA reads as TGTGCCAGCAGTGAAGCCAGGGTTGCGAATTCACCCCTCCACTTT.

The CDR3 spells CAFLESPGGNEQFF. CDR3 nucleotide sequence: TGTGCCTTCCTAGAATCCCCAGGGGGGAATGAGCAGTTCTTC. This chain connects TRBV30 to TRBJ2-1; tentative D call: TRBD1 (7 bases). V lost 7 bases and J lost 7, with 20 bases in between. Germline CDR1 GTSNPN, CDR2 SVGIG (reference sequence). The CDR3 totals 14 residues.